This T cell receptor (beta chain) was documented in a study of shared clonotypes between healthy human individuals (dated by TCRdb to the early 2020s). General notes on the study: Three men and a couple of women, aged 18 to 49 years, made up the cohort. Each donor's leukapheresis produced roughly between roughly 0.85 and 9.5 billion PBMCs. Libraries were prepared and TCR repertoires were sequenced by different laboratories using diverse techniques, in order to increase sequencing depth and limit assay-specific biases. The study deeply sequenced blood TCR repertoires of five healthy adults to estimate repertoire size and the extent of clonotype sharing between individuals. Per donor, three plates each were used for CD4 naive and CD4 memory, two for CD8 naive, and one for CD8 memory. The full study reports these points: Larger estimated clonotype richness was generally found for naive subsets than for memory subsets. When a few donors were compared, the shared fraction of clonotypes was around 4.6% for naive CD4, more than 3% for naive CD8, about 2.4% for memory CD4, and 0.3% to 0.5% for memory CD8. Clonotypes shared by all four sorted-subset donors showed higher generation probabilities than non-shared clonotypes. The small number of donors limited the genetic and exposure-history diversity represented. Rarefaction of sorted-subset datasets indicated incomplete sequencing despite the large sequencing depth. Sampling was restricted to blood, and TCR repertoires in tissue are likely to differ from TCR repertoires in blood. Based on pairwise subsampling, the degree of clonotype sharing among donors was expected to be affected by sequencing depth.

The germline ends are 21 bases apart after V is trimmed by 0 bases and J by 0 bases. Via the germline V gene (reference sequence), CDR1 is LNHNV and CDR2 YYDKDF. The cysteine opens and the phenylalanine closes a CDR3 of 19 amino acids. Only the CDR3 region is kept as DNA, spanning 57 bases read in frame from base 1. Using the deep immunoSEQ assay, TCR CDR3 regions were amplified from genomic DNA by multiplex PCR. Extracted genomic DNA from each cell subset was distributed evenly across all wells of several immunoSEQ 96-well plates, and each plate was treated as a replicate. For sorted subsets, roughly 200 ng of genomic DNA, equivalent to 25,000 to 35,000 T cell genomes, went into each replicate PCR. Purified libraries were measured with a Qubit 3.0 fluorometer, size-checked on a Bioanalyzer 2100, and measured again with the KAPA Library Quantification kit. Every immunoSEQ 96-well plate was sequenced on a dedicated single-read 150-cycle Illumina NextSeq 550 flow cell. Concerning the study's data processing: The immunoSEQ output contained only junctional sequences without quality scores, so filtering could not match that applied to full-length reads. Sequences were annotated with PyIR, a Python wrapper for IgBLAST v1.9, using IMGT germline references to assign V/J genes and CDR3. Reads with weak V/J assignments (E-value above 1e-6), missing CDR3, stop codons, out-of-frame junctions, or ambiguous translated residues were removed. V3J clonotypes were defined as sequences sharing an identical inferred V gene, J gene, and CDR3 amino acid sequence. Percentage overlap between repertoires was calculated by dividing the number of shared unique clonotypes by the size of the smaller repertoire. RTK rarefaction, the Chao1 estimator, and Recon v2.1 estimates of unobserved clonotypes were used to assess repertoire richness. For all TCRbeta clonotypes obtained by the gDNA method from a few donors, generation probabilities were computed with OLGA. Imported from immuneACCESS, the table was reduced by TCRdb to in-frame sequences with V and J called. These copies leave out some clones; in studies compared against another copy, an unresolved V gene accounts for under half, and the cause of the remainder is not known. V and J calls and clone size are those listed in that table; D and trimming were worked out from the DNA. The sample profile shows 2 million to 2.5 million clones; nearly 97% of them were found once. Together, the top ten hold around 0.13% of the sample.

The donors were healthy, HIV-negative adults with no recently reported acute infections or vaccinations. Every donor was a Caucasian adult living in Nashville, Tennessee, USA. Magnetic negative selection was used to enrich CD4+ T cells, after which naive cells were positively selected on CD45RA and the negative fraction became the memory subset. Blood was obtained by leukapheresis, after which PBMCs were separated by Ficoll-Histopaque density gradient centrifugation and cryopreserved in liquid nitrogen vapor phase. Purity and quantity of every magnetically sorted T cell population were checked by analytical flow cytometry. Genomic DNA was isolated from each sorted fraction and quantified by UV absorbance on a Nanodrop 2000c. Worth noting for this clone: Its antigen remains undetermined. The input lacks base qualities; no much larger clone sits a single base away.

The clonotype originates from a man between 18 and 29 years old in good health. Sequenced sample: naive CD4+ T cells sorted from blood. This sample's cell subset or site label indicates: CD45RA+ positively selected. The V and J segments used are TRBV15 and TRBJ2-7, with a tentative D gene TRBD2 over 5 matching bases. The DNA sequence is TGTGCCACCAGCAGAGATCTGGGATCAGAATTCCGGGGCTCCTACGAGCAGTACTTC. Its protein is CATSRDLGSEFRGSYEQYF. Beyond the CDR3, the reference TRBV15 and TRBJ2-7 genes provide the residues; the full variable domain reads: DAMVIQNPRYQVTQFGKPVTLSCSQTLNHNVMYWYQQKSSQAPKLLFHYYDKDFNNEADTPDNFQSRRPNTSFCFLDIRSPGLGDTAMYLCATSRDLGSEFRGSYEQYFGPGTRLTVT.